The clone carrying this T cell receptor beta chain has a single count. The antigen is undetermined. Full-length variable regions came from constant-region reverse primers plus semi-nested Nested Universal Primer A PCR. TCRdb processed the 5' RACE reads anew with MiXCR; each CDR3 protein has one entry. The sample includes 12,000 or so distinct CDR3 sequences, around 54% of them seen just once. CDR1 and CDR2 (germline): SGHVS, FQNEAQ. This CDR3 contains 14 residues. Trimming took 5 bases from V and 6 from J, leaving 14 bases between them. Whole-study results and caveats: Tumor Treg TCRs overlapped most with tumor naive CD4+ cells. Tumor memory CD4+ T cell TCR gene usage clustered with blood and lymph node memory CD4+ cells and lymph node naive CD4+ cells.

Tregs were sorted as CD4+CD25+CD127-/low cells. This TCR was sampled from a female donor with breast cancer. This chain uses TRBV7-8 with TRBJ2-1, with D unresolved. The source material was tumor-infiltrating Tregs sorted from the breast tumor. The CDR3 region has the DNA TGTGCCAGCAGCACCTCCCTCCTGGGCAATGAGCAGTTCTTC. Its protein product is CASSTSLLGNEQFF.